This T cell receptor (beta chain) was observed in a study of T cell responses to AZD1222 COVID-19 vaccine. Turning to the study itself: Second-dose timings of about 4 or about 12 weeks were pooled.

The data were produced by immunoSEQ multiplex PCR, yet TCRdb's version contains in-frame clones alone and is incomplete. The sample has roughly 190,000 clones, roughly 92% seen once; the top ten hold approximately 1.3%. V was clipped by 4 bases and J by 1 base, with 13 bases between them. CDR3 size: 14 residues. Germline-derived CDR1 and CDR2 are SQVTM and ANQGSEA. This chain links TRBV29-1 with TRBJ1-1; TRBD1 might be the D (6 bases). Material: peripheral blood, obtained on day 0 of AZD1222 vaccination. This TCR derives from an adult in good health. DNA for the CDR3: TGCAGCGTTGGGGCGGGGGCACCGAACACTGAAGCTTTCTTT. Encoded protein: CSVGAGAPNTEAFF. The variable domain in full, completed from reference TRBV29-1 and TRBJ1-1, reads SAVISQKPSRDICQRGTSLTIQCQVDSQVTMMFWYRQQPGQSLTLIATANQGSEATYESGFVIDKFPISRPNLTFSTLTVSNMSPEDSSIYLCSVGAGAPNTEAFFGQGTRLTVV.